These T cell receptor beta chains were read from a single sample in a study of Graves' ophthalmopathy and Graves' hyperthyroidism. MiXCR, applied by TCRdb to the multiplex PCR reads, yields one record per CDR3 protein. The data contain roughly 610,000 distinct CDR3 sequences, 22% of them singletons. Material: peripheral blood. These TCRs come from a woman between 18 and 29 years old with stable Graves' hyperthyroidism. Some clones in this sample may be carry-over from other donors' samples. Both conserved end residues are part of each CDR3. D genes are given only for firm matches. Clone size is shown for a subset of rows, as once, few, many or a class of expanded clone.

NA,TRBJ2-5,TRBV27,many,CASGRAYQETQYF,TGTGCCAGCGGACGGGCGTACCAAGAGACCCAGTACTTC
NA,TRBJ2-7,TRBV12-3/TRBV12-4,many,CASSLPQGKSLTEQYF,TGTGCCAGCAGTCTTCCCCAGGGAAAGTCCCTCACGGAGCAGTACTTC
NA,TRBJ1-1,TRBV12-3/TRBV12-4,NA,CASGKGLNTEAFF,TGTGCCAGCGGTAAGGGGTTGAACACTGAAGCTTTCTTT
NA,TRBJ2-4,TRBV28,NA,CASSPVRGPALNIQYF,TGTGCCAGCAGCCCTGTGCGGGGGCCAGCTTTGAACATTCAGTACTTC
NA,TRBJ2-7,TRBV4-1,many,CASSQDARGGDEQYF,TGCGCCAGCAGCCAAGATGCCAGGGGAGGCGACGAGCAGTACTTC
NA,TRBJ2-7,TRBV9,few,CASSPRFGAYEQYF,TGTGCCAGCAGCCCCCGGTTTGGCGCCTACGAGCAGTACTTC
TRBD2,TRBJ2-7,TRBV20-1,many,CSARDGGSGSYEQYF,TGCAGTGCTAGAGATGGCGGGAGTGGGTCCTACGAGCAGTACTTC
NA,TRBJ1-2,TRBV19,many,CASSIVGLEERGYTF,TGTGCCAGTAGTATAGTGGGACTGGAAGAGCGTGGCTACACCTTC
NA,TRBJ2-2,TRBV24-1,few,CATSQGPGELFF,TGTGCCACCAGTCAGGGTCCCGGGGAGCTGTTTTTT
TRBD2,TRBJ2-5,TRBV11-2,NA,CASSFGASGTGETQYF,TGTGCCAGCAGCTTCGGGGCTAGCGGGACCGGGGAGACCCAGTACTTC
NA,TRBJ2-2,TRBV5-1,few,CASTTGANTGELFF,TGCGCCAGCACGACGGGGGCGAACACCGGGGAGCTGTTTTTT
NA,TRBJ2-5,TRBV20-1,NA,CSASKVSSRPLQETQYF,TGCAGTGCTAGCAAAGTGTCTAGCAGACCGTTACAAGAGACCCAGTACTTC
NA,TRBJ2-7,TRBV20-1,NA,CSARGPNNYEQYF,TGCAGTGCTAGAGGTCCCAACAACTACGAGCAGTACTTC
NA,TRBJ1-5,TRBV4-1,few,CASSRQGPNQPQHF,TGCGCCAGCAGCCGCCAGGGGCCAAATCAGCCCCAGCATTTT
NA,TRBJ2-7,TRBV4-1,many,CASSQGVIGGYEQYF,TGCGCCAGCAGCCAAGGCGTCATTGGGGGCTACGAGCAGTACTTC
NA,TRBJ1-6,TRBV28,many,CASSPRRGANSPLHF,TGTGCCAGCAGCCCCCGCCGGGGAGCTAATTCACCCCTCCACTTT
NA,TRBJ1-1,TRBV4-1,many,CASSQGSYTEAFF,TGCGCCAGCAGCCAAGGATCTTACACTGAAGCTTTCTTT
NA,TRBJ1-2,TRBV6-1,many,CASTTPSGPYGYTF,TGTGCCAGCACCACCCCGTCAGGCCCCTATGGCTACACCTTC
TRBD1,TRBJ2-7,TRBV19,NA,CASSASGQGAYEQYF,TGTGCCAGTAGTGCCTCCGGACAGGGGGCTTACGAGCAGTACTTC
NA,TRBJ2-5,TRBV19,NA,CASSWTIQETQYF,TGTGCCAGTAGTTGGACGATACAAGAGACCCAGTACTTC
TRBD1,TRBJ1-2,TRBV29-1,many,CSAPQGNGYTF,TGCAGCGCCCCACAGGGGAATGGCTACACCTTC
TRBD1,TRBJ1-1,TRBV6-1,NA,CASSEHGYRGYTEACF,TGCGCCAGCAGTGAACATGGGTACAGGGGATACACTGAAGCTTGCTTT